A single sample is the source of the 3 T cell receptor beta chains below, sequenced in a study of blood T cell repertoires in COVID-19 (dated by TCRdb to the early 2020s). Libraries were constructed by the immunoSEQ multiplex PCR assay. TCRdb limited this immuneACCESS table to in-frame rearrangements with V and J called. A share of clones is missing; checked studies link under half to unresolved V genes, and the rest is unexplained. In this sample the table shows over 250,000 clones, about 88% of which occur a single time. More than 1.4% of the sample belongs to the ten largest clones. The specimen sequenced was peripheral blood. The origin of the receptors is a human donor with COVID-19, enrolled during active disease. The donor label of this sample is uncertain.

The chain has TRBV19 and TRBJ2-1; tentatively, D is TRBD2 (5 bases). Germline V lookup: CDR1 LNHDA, CDR2 SQIVND (reference sequence). The V and J ends lost 3 bases and 1 base respectively, with 13 bases between them. The CDR3 covers 16 residues. The CDR3 sequence is CASSIEGRQSYNEQFF. In DNA form, the CDR3 reads TGTGCCAGTAGTATTGAGGGCAGACAATCCTACAATGAGCAGTTCTTC.

The CDR3: CAWGSSQHSPLHF. DNA for the CDR3: TGTGCCTGGGGGTCTAGCCAACATTCACCCCTCCACTTT. The V call is TRBV30, the J call TRBJ1-6; no reliable D call. This CDR3 comprises 13 residues. Trimming pared 5 bases from V and 8 bases from J, leaving 13 bases between. Per germline, CDR1 GTSNPN and CDR2 SVGIG (reference sequence).

A note on this clone: Germline is not matched at one junction end, which may reflect a read error. V gene TRBV28 combines with J gene TRBJ1-2; 8 nucleotides align to TRBD1. The V gene's germline CDR1 is MDHEN and CDR2 SYDVKM. The CDR3 sequence is 17 residues long. The CDR3 is CANKSRGEGDRGRCSSF. In DNA, the CDR3 is TGTGCCAACAAGAGCCGGGGGGAAGGAGACAGGGGACGGTGTAGCTCCTTC.